This passage covers 6 T cell receptor beta chains from one sample sequenced in a study of T cell responses to AZD1222 COVID-19 vaccine. Only in-frame clones appear in the TCRdb table, and some are missing; sequencing was by immunoSEQ multiplex PCR. This table has more than 50,000 clones, roughly 90% appearing once. Source: peripheral blood, taken on day 0 of AZD1222 vaccination. These receptors all stem from an adult in good health.

The chain has TRBV11-2 and TRBJ2-7; no definite D call. Germline CDR1 and CDR2: SGHAT and FQNNGV. CDR3 length: 13 residues. Trimming cost V 1 base and J 0 bases, with 4 bases left between them. CDR3 protein: CASSLAASYEQYF. The CDR3 nucleotides are TGTGCCAGCAGCTTAGCAGCCTCCTACGAGCAGTACTTC.

The chain couples TRBV13 to TRBJ2-5, with 10 positions matching TRBD2. Germline V lookup: CDR1 PRHDT, CDR2 FYEKMQ (reference sequence). The V and J ends lost 5 bases and 5 bases, in that order; junction bases with no gene match: 14. The CDR3 is 17 amino acids. The DNA of the CDR3 is TGTGCCAGCAGCCCACGGGGAGCGGGGGGGCAGTGGGAGACCCAGTACTTC. Translated: CASSPRGAGGQWETQYF. Variable domain in full (rest from reference TRBV13 and TRBJ2-5): AAGVIQSPRHLIKEKRETATLKCYPIPRHDTVYWYQQGPGQDPQFLISFYEKMQSDKGSIPDRFSAQQFSDYHSELNMSSLELGDSALYFCASSPRGAGGQWETQYFGPGTRLLVL.

The chain combines TRBV21-1 with TRBJ1-3. TRBV21-1 is recorded as a pseudogene. The CDR3 loop spans 17 amino acids. CDR3 amino acids: CASSNLGCRSSGNTIYF. The CDR3 DNA sequence: TGTGCCAGCAGCAATTTGGGTTGTAGAAGCTCTGGAAACACCATATATTTT.

The J gene is TRBJ1-2, the V gene TRBV18; a possible D gene is TRBD1 (6 bases). This CDR3 has 14 amino acids. Trimming took off 2 bases at V and 4 bases at J, with 11 bases between the two ends. Germline CDR1 reads KGHSH; CDR2 reads LQKENI. Here the CDR3 reads CASSPGGAGYGYTF. CDR3 DNA sequence: TGTGCCAGCTCACCAGGGGGCGCTGGCTATGGCTACACCTTC.

The chain carries TRBV5-1 and TRBJ1-1; D remains unclear. The CDR3 runs to 15 residues. Germline assignment: CDR1 SGHRS and CDR2 YFSETQ. Trimming stripped 0 bases from V and 0 bases from J, with 9 bases between. The CDR3 loop reads CASSLGEGVNTEAFF. The CDR3 DNA reads TGCGCCAGCAGCTTGGGAGAGGGTGTGAACACTGAAGCTTTCTTT.

This chain connects TRBV6-5 to TRBJ1-2; a weak D match, TRBD1 (6 bases). Germline values: CDR1 MNHEY, CDR2 SVGAGI. The CDR3 spans 15 residues. Trimming left V 0 bases short and J 6 bases short, with 14 bases between. The CDR3 loop is CASSYSGRGSHGYTF. The CDR3 region has the DNA TGTGCCAGCAGTTACTCCGGCAGGGGTAGTCATGGCTACACCTTC.